A selection of T cell receptor beta chains follows, all from one sample in a study of blood T cell repertoires in COVID-19. Some clones are missing from TCRdb's copy, which holds only in-frame ones; the method was immunoSEQ multiplex PCR. The sample carries more than 95,000 clones, roughly four fifths recorded once. The specimen was peripheral blood. The receptors shown here come from a young man with COVID-19, enrolled during active disease. Both conserved end residues are part of each CDR3. A D gene is named only where the DNA matches it firmly. Only some rows state a clone size, as once, few, many or a class for expanded clones.

abundance,v_gene,j_gene,d_gene,CDR3aa,CDR3nt
.,TRBV28,TRBJ2-5,TRBD2,CASSSWTSGSTKETQYF,TGTGCCAGCAGCTCCTGGACTAGCGGGAGCACGAAGGAGACCCAGTACTTC
.,TRBV29-1,TRBJ1-1,TRBD1,CSANPPGQALNTEAFF,TGCAGCGCTAATCCACCGGGACAGGCACTTAACACTGAAGCTTTCTTT
.,TRBV9,TRBJ1-2,TRBD1,CASSVEGQGARGYTF,TGTGCCAGCAGCGTAGAGGGACAGGGGGCGAGAGGCTACACCTTC
.,TRBV5-6,TRBJ1-1,TRBD1,CASSFGTGGLDTEAFF,TGTGCCAGCAGCTTTGGGACAGGGGGCTTGGACACTGAAGCTTTCTTT
.,TRBV2,TRBJ1-6,TRBD1,CASTPGQGARNSPLHF,TGTGCCAGCACCCCGGGACAGGGGGCGCGTAATTCACCCCTCCACTTT
once,TRBV7-3,TRBJ1-4,.,CASSLIKGPRSYEKLFF,TGTGCCAGCAGCTTAATTAAGGGGCCAAGGTCTTATGAAAAACTGTTTTTT
.,TRBV7-6,TRBJ2-7,TRBD2,CASSLEVLADFYEQYF,TGTGCCAGCAGCTTAGAGGTCCTAGCGGACTTCTACGAGCAGTACTTC
once,TRBV5-6,TRBJ2-4,.,CASTKGSGIAKNIQYF,TGTGCCAGCACCAAGGGTTCGGGGATAGCCAAAAACATTCAGTACTTC
.,TRBV10-3,TRBJ2-2,.,CAIRAETNTGELFF,TGTGCCATCAGAGCGGAGACCAACACCGGGGAGCTGTTTTTT
once,TRBV4-1,TRBJ2-7,.,CASSQVHRNYEQYF,TGCGCCAGCAGCCAAGTTCATAGAAATTACGAGCAGTACTTC
.,TRBV5-6,TRBJ2-4,TRBD1,CASSLIDRADIQYF,TGTGCCAGCAGCCTTATAGACAGGGCGGACATTCAGTACTTC
.,TRBV5-6,TRBJ1-6,TRBD1,CASSPGQGSWSPLHF,TGTGCCAGCAGCCCGGGACAGGGGTCATGGTCACCCCTCCACTTT
.,TRBV3-1/TRBV3-2,TRBJ1-3,TRBD1,CASSQIEQGAGGNTIYF,TGTGCCAGCAGCCAAATCGAACAGGGGGCGGGTGGAAACACCATATATTTT
few,TRBV27,TRBJ1-4,.,CASSLVSPPVNEKLFF,TGTGCCAGCAGTTTAGTGTCCCCGCCAGTTAATGAAAAACTGTTTTTT
.,TRBV11-2,TRBJ2-7,TRBD2,CASSMGLAMGEQYF,TGTGCCAGCAGCATGGGACTAGCGATGGGTGAGCAGTACTTC
few,TRBV28,TRBJ1-4,TRBD1,CASSSTGTENEKLFF,TGTGCCAGCAGTTCTACCGGGACAGAAAATGAAAAACTGTTTTTT
.,TRBV2,TRBJ1-6,.,CASLGRWDSPLHF,TGTGCCAGCTTAGGGAGGTGGGATTCACCCCTCCACTTT
.,TRBV30,TRBJ1-2,TRBD1,CAWGGSGQGVFGYTF,TGTGCCTGGGGCGGGTCGGGACAGGGGGTTTTCGGCTACACCTTC
.,TRBV19,TRBJ1-1,.,CASSVIVNTEAFF,TGTGCCAGTAGTGTCATAGTGAACACTGAAGCTTTCTTT
few,TRBV4-1,TRBJ1-5,TRBD1,CASSQGVGQGASNQPQHF,TGCGCCAGCAGCCAGGGCGTAGGACAGGGGGCTAGCAATCAGCCCCAGCATTTT
.,TRBV12-3/TRBV12-4,TRBJ1-2,TRBD1,CASSPYTGEGYTF,TGTGCCAGCAGCCCATATACAGGGGAGGGCTACACCTTC
.,TRBV7-9,TRBJ1-2,.,CASSSSTGNYGYTF,TGTGCCAGCAGCTCCTCGACGGGAAACTATGGCTACACCTTC
.,TRBV5-6,TRBJ2-1,TRBD1,CASSLGQGRSNEQFF,TGTGCCAGCAGCTTGGGACAGGGGAGGTCCAATGAGCAGTTCTTC
.,TRBV24-1,TRBJ2-7,.,CATTDGEAYEQYF,TGTGCCACCACAGACGGGGAAGCCTACGAGCAGTACTTC
.,TRBV5-5,TRBJ1-1,.,CASSLGMATSTEAFF,TGTGCCAGCAGCTTAGGGATGGCGACTAGCACTGAAGCTTTCTTT
.,TRBV18,TRBJ1-1,.,CASHESGADTEAFF,TGTGCCAGCCATGAATCAGGGGCGGACACTGAAGCTTTCTTT
.,TRBV9,TRBJ2-7,.,CASSVGGTYEQYF,TGTGCCAGCAGCGTAGGAGGCACCTACGAGCAGTACTTC